This TCR beta chain was obtained from a study of immune evolution from preneoplasia to lung adenocarcinoma. Study outcomes and limitations: Normal lung had the highest top T cell clone frequencies.

The data were produced by immunoSEQ multiplex PCR, yet TCRdb's version contains in-frame clones alone and is incomplete. The top ten clones hold less than 3% of a sample with more than 8,000 clones, more than 80% of them seen once. This CDR3 is 17 amino acids long. Germline assignment: CDR1 ENHRY and CDR2 SYGVKD. Trimming removed 0 bases from V and 4 bases from J, with 16 bases in between. Of note for this clone: Its cognate antigen is unknown.

Two lung cancer pathologists independently confirmed each histologic diagnosis. The TCR sequence derives from a person between 65 and 80 years old with lung adenocarcinoma. The genes are TRBV10-3 and TRBJ1-5, with D perhaps matching TRBD1 (5 bases). Material: FFPE lung adenocarcinoma in situ tissue. CDR3 sequence: CAISESYESRENQPQHF. In DNA form, the CDR3 reads TGTGCCATCAGTGAGTCGTACGAAAGCAGGGAGAATCAGCCCCAGCATTTT.